This TCR beta chain is drawn from a study of blood T cell repertoires in COVID-19. Using immunoSEQ multiplex PCR, the repertoire was profiled, and TCRdb retains in-frame clones only, with some absent. The sample lists roughly 80,000 clones, 70% to 90% occurring once. CDR1 and CDR2 (germline): LGHDT, YNNKEL (reference sequence). Between the trimmed V and J ends, which lost 4 bases and 1 base, there was a span of 8 bases. The CDR3 runs to 13 residues. This TCR came from an elderly woman with acute or convalescent COVID-19. The sample taken for sequencing was peripheral blood. The rearrangement links TRBV3-1 (or the pseudogene TRBV3-2) to TRBJ2-7; TRBD2 might be the D (6 bases). For the CDR3, the DNA is TGTGCCAGCAGCCGCGGGGTATCCTACGAGCAGTACTTC. Translation: CASSRGVSYEQYF.